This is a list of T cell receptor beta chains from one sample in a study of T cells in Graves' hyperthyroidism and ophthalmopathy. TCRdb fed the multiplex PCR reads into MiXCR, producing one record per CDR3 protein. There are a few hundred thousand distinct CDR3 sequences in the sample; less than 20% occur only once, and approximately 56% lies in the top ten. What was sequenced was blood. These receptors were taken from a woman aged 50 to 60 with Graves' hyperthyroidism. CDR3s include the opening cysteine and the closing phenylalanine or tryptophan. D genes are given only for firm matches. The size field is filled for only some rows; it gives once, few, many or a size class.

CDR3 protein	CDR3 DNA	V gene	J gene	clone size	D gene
CSARPRRNSNQPQHF	TGCAGTGCTAGACCCCGACGGAATAGCAATCAGCCCCAGCATTTT	TRBV20-1	TRBJ1-5	few	.
CAISAGDSLQETQYF	TGTGCCATCAGTGCCGGCGACAGCTTACAAGAGACCCAGTACTTC	TRBV10-3	TRBJ2-5	.	.
CASSLSQWTGELFF	TGTGCCAGCAGCTTATCCCAGTGGACCGGGGAGCTGTTTTTT	TRBV7-9	TRBJ2-2	many	.
CASNLQGSLTEAFF	TGTGCCAGCAACTTACAGGGTTCACTCACTGAAGCTTTCTTT	TRBV12-3/TRBV12-4	TRBJ1-1	many	.
CASSLQTGLGGANVLTF	TGTGCCAGCAGTTTACAGACAGGGCTGGGTGGGGCCAACGTCCTGACTTTC	TRBV28	TRBJ2-6	many	TRBD1
CATSRAAGNNEKLFF	TGTGCCACCAGCAGAGCGGCGGGGAATAATGAAAAACTGTTTTTT	TRBV15	TRBJ1-4	few	.
CASSSSQVGENTGELFF	TGTGCCAGCAGCTCCAGCCAGGTGGGAGAGAACACCGGGGAGCTGTTTTTT	TRBV7-6	TRBJ2-2	few	.
CASSESRGRNTIYF	TGCGCCAGCAGTGAGTCCCGGGGGAGAAACACCATATATTTT	TRBV10-1	TRBJ1-3	few	.
CASSRQTGPYGYTF	TGTGCCAGCAGCCGACAGACAGGTCCCTATGGCTACACCTTC	TRBV7-9	TRBJ1-2	few	.
CAIATSGQETQYF	TGTGCCATCGCCACTAGCGGCCAAGAGACCCAGTACTTC	TRBV10-3	TRBJ2-5	many	TRBD2
CASSLGRRGTEAFF	TGTGCCAGCAGCTTGGGGAGGAGGGGCACTGAAGCTTTCTTT	TRBV5-5	TRBJ1-1	few	.
CASSLGGSVPDTQYF	TGCGCCAGCAGCTTGGGGGGAAGTGTTCCAGATACGCAGTATTTT	TRBV5-1	TRBJ2-3	.	.
CASSFGQNYGYTF	TGTGCCAGCAGTTTTGGACAGAACTATGGCTACACCTTC	TRBV28	TRBJ1-2	many	.
CATSDRDRDRNEQFF	TGTGCCACCAGTGACCGGGACAGGGACAGGAATGAGCAGTTCTTC	TRBV24-1	TRBJ2-1	.	TRBD1
CATSADPGPQHF	TGTGCCACCAGTGCCGATCCGGGGCCCCAGCATTTT	TRBV24-1	TRBJ1-5	many	.
CATSRTRTQGLLYNSPLHF	TGTGCCACCAGCAGAACAAGAACCCAGGGGCTCCTCTATAATTCACCCCTCCACTTT	TRBV15	TRBJ1-6	.	.
CASMGPGKHQPQHF	TGTGCCAGCATGGGGCCGGGGAAGCATCAGCCCCAGCATTTT	TRBV28	TRBJ1-5	many	.
CASSLDRANNQPQHF	TGCGCCAGCAGCTTGGACAGGGCAAACAATCAGCCCCAGCATTTT	TRBV5-1	TRBJ1-5	.	.
CASSSGLADYNEQFF	TGTGCCAGCAGTTCCGGGCTAGCGGACTACAATGAGCAGTTCTTC	TRBV11-2	TRBJ2-1	many	TRBD2
CASSLGRPGQGGEQYF	TGTGCCAGCAGCTTAGGGCGTCCGGGACAGGGAGGCGAGCAGTACTTC	TRBV7-6	TRBJ2-7	.	TRBD1
CASSLGRRNTEAFF	TGTGCCAGCAGCTTAGGACGGAGGAACACTGAAGCTTTCTTT	TRBV5-6	TRBJ1-1	many	.
CASSQSSVRDRGYEQYF	TGCGCCAGCAGCCAATCCTCAGTCCGGGACAGGGGCTACGAGCAGTACTTC	TRBV4-1	TRBJ2-7	few	TRBD1
CASSVVAGNTIYF	TGTGCCAGCAGCGTGGTAGCTGGAAACACCATATATTTT	TRBV9	TRBJ1-3	many	.
CASAAGANVLTF	TGTGCCAGTGCGGCAGGGGCCAACGTCCTGACTTTC	TRBV11-2	TRBJ2-6	many	.
CASSLRGGANVLTF	TGTGCCAGCAGTCTCCGCGGGGGGGCCAACGTCCTGACTTTC	TRBV5-6	TRBJ2-6	few	.
CASSLRSGRGSGELFF	TGTGCCAGCAGTCTCCGGAGCGGGAGAGGGTCCGGGGAGCTGTTTTTT	TRBV28	TRBJ2-2	.	TRBD2
CATSDLGQVSTDTQYF	TGTGCCACCAGTGATTTGGGACAGGTCAGCACAGATACGCAGTATTTT	TRBV24-1	TRBJ2-3	many	TRBD1
CASSDDRGIQREQFF	TGTGCCAGCAGCGATGACAGGGGAATTCAGAGGGAGCAGTTCTTC	TRBV5-6	TRBJ2-1	many	TRBD1
CVSSITSGFGNGQFF	TGTGTCAGCAGTATTACTAGCGGGTTCGGCAATGGGCAGTTCTTC	TRBV27	TRBJ2-1	.	TRBD2
CASSQKRVPGANVLTF	TGTGCCAGCAGCCAAAAGCGCGTTCCTGGGGCCAACGTCCTGACTTTC	TRBV3-1	TRBJ2-6	few	.
CASSRTSGSQYEQYF	TGTGCCAGTAGCCGGACTAGCGGGTCCCAATACGAGCAGTACTTC	TRBV19	TRBJ2-7	many	TRBD2